These T cell receptor beta chains were read from a single sample in a study of T cell responses to AZD1222 COVID-19 vaccine. Some clones are missing from TCRdb's copy, which holds only in-frame ones; the method was immunoSEQ multiplex PCR. The repertoire holds 110,000 or so clones, with around 88% as singletons. The sequenced sample was peripheral blood, obtained 28 days after the second AZD1222 dose. Source of these receptors: an adult who received the AZD1222 COVID-19 vaccine. The CDR3 runs from the conserved cysteine through the conserved F or W. The order of the fields is V gene, D gene, J gene, clone size, CDR3 DNA, CDR3 protein. The D gene is left open where the match is weak. The size entry is marked missing in some rows and otherwise reads once, few, many or a size class.

V: TRBV10-3; D: -; J: TRBJ2-5; size: -; DNA: TGTGCCATCAGTTCAGGGGCCCAAGAGACCCAGTACTTC; CDR3: CAISSGAQETQYF
V: TRBV4-3; D: -; J: TRBJ1-3; size: -; DNA: TGCGCCAGCAGCCAAGAGAAATTTGACGATCCGAGGGCAGACACCATATATTTT; CDR3: CASSQEKFDDPRADTIYF
V: TRBV24-1; D: -; J: TRBJ1-2; size: -; DNA: TGTGCCACCAGTGGGCCAGGGGCGAACTATGGCTACACCTTC; CDR3: CATSGPGANYGYTF
V: TRBV19; D: TRBD1; J: TRBJ2-1; size: -; DNA: TGTGCCAGTAGTCTGGACAGGGACTACAATGAGCAGTTCTTC; CDR3: CASSLDRDYNEQFF
V: TRBV6-5; D: -; J: TRBJ2-3; size: few; DNA: TGTGCCAGCAGTTACTCAGTTAGGGATACGCAGTATTTT; CDR3: CASSYSVRDTQYF
V: TRBV4-1; D: -; J: TRBJ1-5; size: -; DNA: TGCGCCAGCAGCCAAGCCCCAGTATTATATCAGCCCCAGCATTTT; CDR3: CASSQAPVLYQPQHF
V: TRBV4-2; D: TRBD1; J: TRBJ2-1; size: -; DNA: TGTGCCAGCAGCCAGGGACAGAGCTCCTACAATGAGCAGTTCTTC; CDR3: CASSQGQSSYNEQFF
V: TRBV27; D: -; J: TRBJ2-3; size: once; DNA: TGTGCCAGCGGTGAGGCTAGCACAGATACGCAGTATTTT; CDR3: CASGEASTDTQYF
V: TRBV20-1; D: -; J: TRBJ1-3; size: -; DNA: TGCAGTGCTAGTGGGGGTGGAAACACCATATATTTT; CDR3: CSASGGGNTIYF
V: TRBV7-2; D: -; J: TRBJ2-1; size: once; DNA: TGTGCCAGCGCTTGGGCTAAGTACAATGAGCAGTTCTTC; CDR3: CASAWAKYNEQFF
V: TRBV5-8; D: -; J: TRBJ2-2; size: -; DNA: TGTGCCAGCAGTTCTGGCATCACCGGGGAGCTGTTTTTT; CDR3: CASSSGITGELFF
V: TRBV7-9; D: TRBD1; J: TRBJ1-5; size: -; DNA: TGTGCCAGCAGCAGTGACAGGGGGCTCAATCAGCCCCAGCATTTT; CDR3: CASSSDRGLNQPQHF
V: TRBV10-3; D: -; J: TRBJ2-3; size: -; DNA: TGTGCCATCAGTGAGTCTAATGAAGATACGCAGTATTTT; CDR3: CAISESNEDTQYF
V: TRBV5-1; D: -; J: TRBJ2-7; size: -; DNA: TGCGCCAGCAGGGGGGGGCCCACCGGCTCCTACGAGCAGTACTTC; CDR3: CASRGGPTGSYEQYF
V: TRBV6-6; D: TRBD2; J: TRBJ2-7; size: -; DNA: TGTGCCACGAAAGGACTAGCGGGGGCCTCCTACGAGCAGTACTTC; CDR3: CATKGLAGASYEQYF
V: TRBV11-1; D: -; J: TRBJ1-6; size: few; DNA: TGTGCCAGCAGCTTAATGGGGGGCCCACCCCTCCACTTT; CDR3: CASSLMGGPPLHF
V: TRBV28; D: -; J: TRBJ2-5; size: once; DNA: TGTGCCAGCAGTCGCAGACGAGCTGGAGAGACCCAGTACTTC; CDR3: CASSRRRAGETQYF
V: TRBV27; D: TRBD1; J: TRBJ1-3; size: -; DNA: TGTGCCAGCAGCTCCGGGACAGGGGGTTCTGGAAACACCATATATTTT; CDR3: CASSSGTGGSGNTIYF
V: TRBV29-1; D: -; J: TRBJ2-1; size: -; DNA: TGCAGCGCCCGGGACGGAAACAATGAGCAGTTCTTC; CDR3: CSARDGNNEQFF
V: TRBV19; D: -; J: TRBJ1-2; size: once; DNA: TGTGCCAGTAGCCCACAGGGCCGCTATGGCTACACCTTC; CDR3: CASSPQGRYGYTF
V: TRBV4-1; D: TRBD2; J: TRBJ2-1; size: -; DNA: TGCGCCAGCAGCCGAACGACTAGCGGGGGGCTCAATGAGCAGTTCTTC; CDR3: CASSRTTSGGLNEQFF
V: TRBV29-1; D: -; J: TRBJ1-3; size: -; DNA: TGCAGCGTTGAAAAAAATCTGGACACCATATATTTT; CDR3: CSVEKNLDTIYF
V: TRBV13; D: -; J: TRBJ2-5; size: -; DNA: TGTGCCAGCAGCTTAAGGGCAGGGGGAGGGGAGACCCAGTACTTC; CDR3: CASSLRAGGGETQYF
V: TRBV10-3; D: -; J: TRBJ1-2; size: -; DNA: TGTGCCATCAGTGGCAAAACAGGGAACTATGGCTACACCTTC; CDR3: CAISGKTGNYGYTF
V: TRBV7-8; D: -; J: TRBJ2-2; size: -; DNA: TGTGCCAGCAGCTTAGCGAGGTTGAAGACCCGGAACACCGGGGAGCTGTTTTTT; CDR3: CASSLARLKTRNTGELFF
V: TRBV11-2; D: TRBD1; J: TRBJ2-6; size: -; DNA: TGTGCCAGCAGCTTAGGGACAGGGGTTTCTGGGGCCAACGTCCTGACTTTC; CDR3: CASSLGTGVSGANVLTF
V: TRBV12-2; D: -; J: TRBJ2-5; size: -; DNA: TGTGCAAGTCGCTTACTAGAAGAAGAGACCCAGTACTTC; CDR3: CASRLLEEETQYF
V: TRBV19; D: TRBD1; J: TRBJ1-2; size: -; DNA: TGTGCCAGTAGTCCCGGGACAGGGTTCGGCTACACCTTC; CDR3: CASSPGTGFGYTF
V: TRBV6-2/TRBV6-3; D: -; J: TRBJ2-3; size: -; DNA: TGTGCCAGCAGTTACCGCACAGATACGCAGTATTTT; CDR3: CASSYRTDTQYF
V: TRBV28; D: -; J: TRBJ1-2; size: -; DNA: TGTGCCAGCAGTTCTTGGGACGGAACTAACTATGGCTACACCTTC; CDR3: CASSSWDGTNYGYTF
V: TRBV5-5; D: -; J: TRBJ2-7; size: -; DNA: TGTGCCAGCAGAGGGCCCGTCGGCCTAAACTACGAGCAGTACTTC; CDR3: CASRGPVGLNYEQYF
V: TRBV4-3; D: TRBD1; J: TRBJ2-2; size: -; DNA: TGCGCCAGCAGCCGTGGACAGGCAAACACCGGGGAGCTGTTTTTT; CDR3: CASSRGQANTGELFF
V: TRBV6-2/TRBV6-3; D: -; J: TRBJ1-1; size: -; DNA: TGTGCCAGCAGTTATAGGGGGAACAGGCCCGAAGCTTTCTTT; CDR3: CASSYRGNRPEAFF
V: TRBV6-2/TRBV6-3; D: TRBD1; J: TRBJ1-1; size: -; DNA: TGTGCCAGCAGCCTTGACAGGGCGGCTTTCTTT; CDR3: CASSLDRAAFF
V: TRBV7-2; D: -; J: TRBJ1-4; size: -; DNA: TGTGCCAGCAGCTTAATGGCAAAGGGTGAAAAACTGTTTTTT; CDR3: CASSLMAKGEKLFF
V: TRBV5-6; D: -; J: TRBJ1-3; size: -; DNA: TGTGCCAGCAGCCTCACGGGACAAAGCTCTGGAAACACCATATATTTT; CDR3: CASSLTGQSSGNTIYF
V: TRBV7-9; D: -; J: TRBJ1-2; size: -; DNA: TGTGCCAGCAGCTTAATGGGGGCGAGCGGTGGCTACACCTTC; CDR3: CASSLMGASGGYTF
V: TRBV7-2; D: -; J: TRBJ2-1; size: few; DNA: TGTGCCAGCAGCTTAGTGGGTCCTAACAATGAGCAGTTCTTC; CDR3: CASSLVGPNNEQFF
V: TRBV5-4; D: TRBD1; J: TRBJ1-1; size: -; DNA: TGTGCCAGCGGACAGGGGCCGAACACTGAAGCTTTCTTT; CDR3: CASGQGPNTEAFF
V: TRBV9; D: -; J: TRBJ2-5; size: -; DNA: TGTGCCAGCAGCGTATCGGCACTAGCAATCGAGACCCAGTACTTC; CDR3: CASSVSALAIETQYF
V: TRBV7-2; D: TRBD2; J: TRBJ2-1; size: -; DNA: TGTGCCAGCAGCTCAGGACTAGCGGGGGGGTTCCACAATGAGCAGTTCTTC; CDR3: CASSSGLAGGFHNEQFF
V: TRBV4-1; D: -; J: TRBJ2-6; size: -; DNA: TGCGCCAGCAGCCAAGGCTTTTTAGTTTCTGGGGCCAACGTCCTGACTTTC; CDR3: CASSQGFLVSGANVLTF
V: TRBV28; D: -; J: TRBJ1-2; size: -; DNA: TGTGCCAGCAGTCCTTTATCAGGGGCAGGGGGCTACACCTTC; CDR3: CASSPLSGAGGYTF
V: TRBV7-6; D: TRBD2; J: TRBJ2-3; size: -; DNA: TGTGCCAGCACCTCCCAGGATAGCGGGGGGGAGGGCACAGATACGCAGTATTTT; CDR3: CASTSQDSGGEGTDTQYF
V: TRBV7-6; D: -; J: TRBJ1-3; size: -; DNA: TGTGCCAGCAGCTTAACAGGGCTCTCTGGAAACACCATATATTTT; CDR3: CASSLTGLSGNTIYF
V: TRBV7-9; D: -; J: TRBJ1-1; size: -; DNA: TGTGCCAGCAGCCCGGGACGGATGAACACTGAAGCTTTCTTT; CDR3: CASSPGRMNTEAFF
V: TRBV13; D: -; J: TRBJ1-1; size: once; DNA: TGTGCCAGCAGCTTTGCCCCCACGACAGGGAACACTGAAGCTTTCTTT; CDR3: CASSFAPTTGNTEAFF
V: TRBV6-1; D: -; J: TRBJ1-5; size: -; DNA: TGTGCCAGCAGTGAAGCGCGGTCGTACGGCAATCAGCCCCAGCATTTT; CDR3: CASSEARSYGNQPQHF
V: TRBV5-8; D: TRBD1; J: TRBJ1-1; size: -; DNA: TGTGCCAGCAGGACAGGGGTCCCACCGGGGGAGACTGAAGCTTTCTTT; CDR3: CASRTGVPPGETEAFF
V: TRBV5-1; D: TRBD1; J: TRBJ1-1; size: -; DNA: TGCGCCAGCAGCTCGGCAGGGGGGAGCACTGAAGCTTTCTTT; CDR3: CASSSAGGSTEAFF
V: TRBV9; D: -; J: TRBJ1-3; size: -; DNA: TGTGCCAGCAGCCCCCGTGGGAACACCATATATTTT; CDR3: CASSPRGNTIYF
V: TRBV27; D: -; J: TRBJ2-3; size: -; DNA: TGTGCCAGCAGTTTATCGAAGGGCGGGTCCACAGATACGCAGTATTTT; CDR3: CASSLSKGGSTDTQYF
V: TRBV3-1/TRBV3-2; D: -; J: TRBJ1-4; size: -; DNA: TGTGCCAGCAGTGGGACGGCGACTAATGAAAAACTGTTTTTT; CDR3: CASSGTATNEKLFF
V: TRBV18; D: TRBD1; J: TRBJ1-3; size: once; DNA: TGTGCCAGCTCACCACCGGGACAGGGCGGAAACACCATATATTTT; CDR3: CASSPPGQGGNTIYF
V: TRBV2; D: TRBD2; J: TRBJ2-3; size: -; DNA: TGTGCCAGCAGTCTCGCCGCGACTAGCGGGGGGAGCACAGATACGCAGTATTTT; CDR3: CASSLAATSGGSTDTQYF
V: TRBV7-2; D: TRBD1; J: TRBJ1-2; size: -; DNA: TGTGCCAGCAGCTTAGGACAGGGGCGGGGCTACACCTTC; CDR3: CASSLGQGRGYTF
V: TRBV7-9; D: TRBD2; J: TRBJ2-2; size: -; DNA: TGTGCCAGCAGCGATAAGCGGGGGGGCGCCGGGGAGCTGTTTTTT; CDR3: CASSDKRGGAGELFF
V: TRBV6-5; D: -; J: TRBJ2-5; size: -; DNA: TGTGCCAGCAGTTTACAGGGGAGGGGGGAGACCCAGTACTTC; CDR3: CASSLQGRGETQYF
V: TRBV29-1; D: -; J: TRBJ1-1; size: -; DNA: TGCAGCGTTGGAGACACTGAAGCTTTCTTT; CDR3: CSVGDTEAFF